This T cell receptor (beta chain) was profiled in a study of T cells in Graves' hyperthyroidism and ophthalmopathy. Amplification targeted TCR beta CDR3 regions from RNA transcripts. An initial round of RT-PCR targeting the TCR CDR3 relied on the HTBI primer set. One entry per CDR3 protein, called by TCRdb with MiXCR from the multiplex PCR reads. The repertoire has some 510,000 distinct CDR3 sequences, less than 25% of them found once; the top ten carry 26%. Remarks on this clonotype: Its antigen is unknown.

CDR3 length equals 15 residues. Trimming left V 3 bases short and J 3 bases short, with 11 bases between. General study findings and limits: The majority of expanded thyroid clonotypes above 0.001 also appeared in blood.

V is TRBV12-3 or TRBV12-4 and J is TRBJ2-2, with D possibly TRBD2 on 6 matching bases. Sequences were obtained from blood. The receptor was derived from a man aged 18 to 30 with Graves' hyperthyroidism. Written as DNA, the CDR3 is TGTGCCAGCAGTTTCGGGGGAATGTACACCGGGGAGCTGTTTTTT. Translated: CASSFGGMYTGELFF.